This T cell receptor (beta chain) originates from a study of long-term antiretroviral therapy in people with HIV. Whole-study context: The earliest samples predate the 2015 immediate-ART recommendation by about a decade. Overall study findings and caveats: Pre-ART expanded clones dominated the repertoire at every time point. The ART regimens used between about 2004 and 2017 may be less effective than current ones.

Assay version v3.0 of immunoSEQ was used, and it was run at survey level. TCRdb's table, derived via immunoSEQ multiplex PCR, lists solely in-frame clones and lacks some. The sample carries 14,000 or so clones, about 80% recorded once. Every donor had one or more pre-ART and two or more post-ART PBMC samples. This CDR3 comprises 14 residues. The V gene's germline CDR1 is GTSNPN and CDR2 SVGIG (reference sequence). Trimming at V came to 1 base and at J to 5 bases, leaving 4 bases not matched to a gene. Points on this clone: Its antigen remains unidentified.

The V gene is TRBV30, the J gene TRBJ1-5, with 8 nucleotides matching TRBD1. The specimen was unsorted PBMCs, collected 1.3 years before starting antiretroviral therapy. This TCR was sampled from a middle-aged man with HIV. The CDR3 loop reads CAWSGTGMDQPQHF. DNA of the CDR3: TGTGCCTGGAGTGGGACAGGGATGGATCAGCCCCAGCATTTT.